The 31 T cell receptor beta chains listed next were all sequenced from one sample in a study of blood T cells in healthy people across ages. With a J-beta primer mix and a sample-barcoded 5' primer, a second PCR ran about 7 to 11 cycles. TCRdb itself ran the 5' RACE reads through MiXCR, one entry per CDR3 protein. The table includes about 800,000 distinct CDR3 sequences, around 25% detected once. These data were likewise used in another study, on T cells of mothers and their children.

What was sequenced was blood. These TCRs come from a boy aged 5 to 17 in good health.

This clonotype came up a few times. The CDR3, as DNA: TGCAGCGTTGATCTGGTGGGGGGCGTTAATGGCTACACCTTC. This gives the protein CSVDLVGGVNGYTF. This chain uses TRBV29-1 with TRBJ1-2, with D possibly being TRBD1 (6 bases). The V and J ends lost 3 bases and 6 bases respectively, with 17 bases between them. CDR1 and CDR2 (germline): SQVTM, ANQGSEA. The CDR3 loop spans 14 amino acids.

This clonotype came up a few times. The V and J genes are TRBV4-3 and TRBJ2-5; possibly TRBD2 for D (6 bases). This CDR3 is 17 amino acids long. V shed 0 bases and J shed 1 base, with 15 bases lying between them. The germline gives CDR1 LGHNA, CDR2 YSLEER. The CDR3 here is CASSQDRAGPLQETQYF. The CDR3 bases are TGCGCCAGCAGCCAAGATCGGGCGGGGCCACTCCAAGAGACCCAGTACTTC.

This clonotype was seen many times. The chain carries TRBV5-1 and TRBJ2-5; a weak D match, TRBD2 (6 bases). Germline lookup yields CDR1 SGHRS and CDR2 YFSETQ. V gave up 4 bases and J gave up 4 bases, with 23 bases separating them. This CDR3 spans 17 amino acids. CDR3 sequence: CASSPRGVGTDRETQYF. Written as DNA, the CDR3 is TGCGCCAGCAGCCCCCGCGGGGTAGGCACCGACCGAGAGACCCAGTACTTC.

V usage is TRBV7-9 and J usage is TRBJ1-5; 12 bases agree with TRBD1. CDR1 SEHNR and CDR2 FQNEAQ come from the germline V gene (reference sequence). After removal of 3 bases from V and 2 bases from J, the junction contained 5 bases not matched to a gene. The CDR3 totals 17 residues. CDR3 region: CASSFDGTGGGNQPQHF. As DNA, the CDR3 is TGTGCCAGCAGCTTCGACGGGACAGGGGGCGGCAATCAGCCCCAGCATTTT.

This clonotype has at least ten counts. For the CDR3, the DNA is TGTGCCACCAGTGAACCCGGGACTAGTTCATTTGATACGCAGTATTTT. Translation: CATSEPGTSSFDTQYF. This chain joins TRBV24-1 and TRBJ2-3; TRBD2 matches 8 bases. Germline V gene sequence: CDR1 KGHDR, CDR2 SFDVKD. CDR3 length equals 16 residues. After removal of 4 bases from V and 6 bases from J, the junction contained 11 bases not matched to a gene.

The chain has TRBV20-1 and TRBJ2-3; D is unresolved. Germline V lookup: CDR1 DFQATT, CDR2 SNEGSKA (reference sequence). The germline V and J ends were trimmed by 7 bases and 2 bases, with 10 bases remaining between them. The CDR3 loop spans 12 amino acids. The CDR3: CSGVWVTDTQYF. CDR3 nucleotide sequence: TGCAGTGGGGTCTGGGTCACAGATACGCAGTATTTT.

This clonotype was picked up a small number of times. CDR3: CASINPRSSGELFF. The CDR3, as DNA: TGTGCCAGCATAAACCCCCGTAGTTCCGGGGAGCTGTTTTTT. The chain is built from TRBV6-2 or TRBV6-3 and TRBJ2-2; D gene uncertain. Germline V lookup: CDR1 MNHEY, CDR2 SVGEGT. CDR3 size: 14 residues. V shed 7 bases and J shed 6 bases, with 15 bases lying between them.

This clonotype was found a few times. The chain employs TRBV29-1 and TRBJ2-3, with 7 bases fitting TRBD1. V shed 5 bases and J 7 bases; nucleotides not matched to a gene: 9. The germline V gene has CDR1 SQVTM and CDR2 ANQGSEA. The CDR3 consists of 13 residues. Here the CDR3 reads CSVNRGSMNTQYF. CDR3 coding DNA: TGCAGCGTTAACAGGGGTTCGATGAATACGCAGTATTTT.

The table lists this clonotype with a few counts. This chain links TRBV20-1 with TRBJ2-1, with 10 bases fitting TRBD2. The germline gives CDR1 DFQATT, CDR2 SNEGSKA (reference sequence). The CDR3 sequence is 14 residues long. V shed 5 bases and J 6 bases; nucleotides not matched to a gene: 7. The CDR3 is CSAYTSGNSNEQFF. CDR3 bases: TGCAGTGCTTATACTAGCGGGAACTCCAATGAGCAGTTCTTC.

This clonotype has a handful of counts. This sequence joins TRBV29-1 and TRBJ2-1, with 9 positions matching TRBD1. Germline trimming cut 6 bases from V and 6 bases from J; bases unmatched to any gene: 0. Germline CDR1 and CDR2: SQVTM and ANQGSEA. The CDR3 extends over 11 amino acids. The CDR3 DNA is TGCAGCGTGGACAGGGGCAATGAGCAGTTCTTC. Its protein product is CSVDRGNEQFF.

V is TRBV7-2 and J is TRBJ1-4; D call uncertain. V was shortened by 6 bases and J by 0 bases, with 8 bases between the two germline ends. The CDR3 sequence is 14 residues long. The germline V gene encodes CDR1 SGHTA and CDR2 FQGNSA. In DNA, the CDR3 is TGTGCCAGCAGGGTTTCCCCAACTAATGAAAAACTGTTTTTT. Protein sequence: CASRVSPTNEKLFF.

This clonotype was seen many times. The rearrangement uses TRBV28 and TRBJ1-4, with D perhaps matching TRBD1 (6 bases). The germline V gene encodes CDR1 MDHEN and CDR2 SYDVKM. The germline V and J ends were trimmed by 6 bases and 0 bases, with 11 bases remaining between them. The CDR3 sequence is 15 residues long. In nucleotides, the CDR3 is TGTGCCAGCAGCTTGGCAGGGGCAACTAATGAAAAACTGTTTTTT. This codes for CASSLAGATNEKLFF.

This chain joins TRBV9 and TRBJ1-2; D remains unclear. The V end was cut by 3 bases, the J end by 3 bases, with 9 bases between. The CDR3 is made up of 13 amino acids. Looked up from germline, CDR1 is SGDLS and CDR2 is YYNGEE. In DNA form, the CDR3 reads TGTGCCAGCAGCGATCCGAGGTACTATGGCTACACCTTC. Encoded protein: CASSDPRYYGYTF.

On this clonotype: Germline and junction disagree at one end, which may indicate a read error. J is TRBJ2-2 and V is TRBV7-9; D might be TRBD2 (5 bases). This CDR3 spans 14 amino acids. From germline, CDR1 is SEHNR and CDR2 FQNEAQ (reference sequence). The CDR3 is CASSYEKAPGELFF. CDR3 nucleotides: TGTGCCAGCAGCTACGAAAAAGCCCCCGGGGAGCTATTTTTT.

This sequence joins TRBV19 and TRBJ1-1; possible D gene TRBD1, 5 bases. Trimming cost V 1 base and J 6 bases, with 12 bases left between them. The CDR3 contains 14 residues. The V gene's germline CDR1 is LNHDA and CDR2 SQIVND (reference sequence). CDR3 DNA: TGTGCCAGTAGTATAGCCCCTTGGGGGGCTGAAGCTTTCTTT. Translated: CASSIAPWGAEAFF.

V and J are TRBV4-3 and TRBJ1-2; tentatively, D is TRBD1 (6 bases). The CDR3 loop spans 16 amino acids. Deletions cut 1 base from V and 8 bases from J, with 20 bases between. Germline CDR1 and CDR2: LGHNA and YSLEER. The CDR3 bases are TGCGCCAGCAGCCAAGTCTTCGGGGCAGGGGCGGGAGGCTACACCTTC. Translation gives CASSQVFGAGAGGYTF.

This clonotype was found a few times. The V gene is TRBV5-5, the J gene TRBJ2-2, with a tentative D call TRBD1 (6 bases). The CDR3 totals 15 residues. CDR1 SGHKS and CDR2 YYEKEE come from the germline V gene (reference sequence). The V and J ends lost 5 bases and 4 bases respectively, with 15 bases between them. The CDR3 protein is CASRSTGVGTGELFF. CDR3 nucleotides: TGTGCCAGCAGATCGACAGGAGTGGGCACCGGGGAGCTGTTTTTT.

In the case of this clonotype: The junction shows a germline mismatch at one end, possibly a read error. V and J are TRBV7-2 and TRBJ2-2; possible D gene TRBD2, 6 bases. This CDR3 region has 17 residues. The germline CDR1 and CDR2 sequences are SGHTA and FQGNSA. Written as DNA, the CDR3 is TGTGCCAGCAGCCCCGAGGCGGGACTCAAGAACACCGGGGAGCCGTTTTTT. Translating it yields CASSPEAGLKNTGEPFF.

The chain joins TRBV5-6 to TRBJ2-5; possibly TRBD2 for D (7 bases). The J call may be faulty, since TRBJ2-7 better matches the DNA end. This CDR3 is 14 amino acids long. Germline-derived CDR1 and CDR2 are SGHDT and YYEEEE. CDR3 loop: CASSSRGATYEQYF. CDR3 nucleotide sequence: TGTGCCAGCAGCAGTCGGGGGGCGACCTACGAGCAGTACTTC.

V gene TRBV7-2 combines with J gene TRBJ1-1; D is undetermined. The CDR3 covers 14 residues. The germline V gene encodes CDR1 SGHTA and CDR2 FQGNSA. V was cut by 3 bases and J by 1 base, with 9 bases left in between. In nucleotides, the CDR3 is TGTGCCAGCAGCTTTACAGCGACGAACACTGAAGCTTTCTTT. It yields the protein CASSFTATNTEAFF.

The chain employs TRBV12-3 or TRBV12-4 and TRBJ2-5, with TRBD2 matching 14 bases. This CDR3 has 16 amino acids. After removal of 5 bases from V and 3 bases from J, the junction contained 5 bases not matched to a gene. The CDR3 DNA sequence: TGTGCCAGCAGTGTCCGACTAGCGGGGGGGAAAGAGACCCAGTACTTC. Amino acid sequence: CASSVRLAGGKETQYF.

This clonotype was recorded a few times. The V and J genes are TRBV20-1 and TRBJ1-6; D is perhaps TRBD1 (5 bases). The CDR3 loop spans 15 amino acids. From germline, CDR1 is DFQATT and CDR2 SNEGSKA (reference sequence). V was cut by 3 bases and J by 5 bases, with 14 bases left in between. CDR3 coding DNA: TGCAGTGCTAGGGTTCCAGGGACGGATAATTCACCCCTCCACTTT. Translating it yields CSARVPGTDNSPLHF.

This clonotype was recorded a few times. V usage is TRBV20-1 and J usage is TRBJ1-2; the match to TRBD1 covers 10 bases. Germline V gene data show CDR1 as DFQATT and CDR2 as SNEGSKA (reference sequence). The V and J ends lost 6 bases and 2 bases, in that order; junction bases with no gene match: 6. CDR3 length: 14 residues. The CDR3 DNA reads as TGCAGTGCCTCCGGGACAGGGGCGAACTATGGCTACACCTTC. Encoded protein: CSASGTGANYGYTF.

The CDR3 protein is CASSHRGTEETQYF. CDR3 in DNA: TGCGCCAGCAGCCACCGGGGGACAGAAGAGACCCAGTACTTC. This chain links TRBV5-1 with TRBJ2-5, with TRBD1 as a possible D gene (7 bases). Germline values: CDR1 SGHRS, CDR2 YFSETQ. CDR3 size: 14 residues. Deletions cut 4 bases from V and 3 bases from J, with 13 bases between.

The chain couples TRBV6-6 to TRBJ2-7, with 8 bases fitting TRBD2. The CDR3 extends over 13 amino acids. The ends lost 7 bases at V and 1 base at J; junction bases unmatched: 3. CDR1 and CDR2 (germline): MNHNY, SVGAGI (reference sequence). The CDR3 DNA follows: TGTGCCAGCACGGCTAGCGGGTCCTACGAGCAGTACTTC. The encoded protein is CASTASGSYEQYF.

This clonotype was recorded at least ten times. This chain connects TRBV6-2 or TRBV6-3 to TRBJ2-7; weak D call: TRBD1 (6 bases). Germline V CDR1 and CDR2: MNHEY, SVGEGT. Trimming left V 4 bases short and J 2 bases short, with 12 bases between. The CDR3 has 14 amino acids. The CDR3 nucleotides read TGTGCCAGCAGTTTGGAACAGGGTGCCTACGAGCAGTACTTC. This sequence encodes CASSLEQGAYEQYF.

V is TRBV7-2 and J is TRBJ1-4; possibly TRBD1 for D (6 bases). Between the trimmed V and J ends, which lost 6 bases and 5 bases, there was a span of 22 bases. The CDR3 has 17 amino acids. CDR1 SGHTA and CDR2 FQGNSA come from the germline V gene. CDR3 protein: CASSSSSQGLLNEKLFF. In DNA, the CDR3 is TGTGCCAGCAGTTCCTCCTCGCAGGGGCTCCTGAATGAAAAACTGTTTTTT.

This clonotype was seen more than once but under ten times. This sequence joins TRBV20-1 and TRBJ2-1, with D uncertain. Germline CDR1 reads DFQATT; CDR2 reads SNEGSKA (reference sequence). The CDR3 has 15 amino acids. V lost 4 bases and J 7 bases, leaving 20 bases between the germline ends. The CDR3 region is CSATGWARPKNEQFF. CDR3 bases: TGCAGTGCTACGGGCTGGGCTAGACCCAAAAATGAGCAGTTCTTC.

In this sample, this clonotype turned up a few times. The rearrangement joins TRBV9 to TRBJ2-3; D remains ambiguous. V lost 0 bases to trimming and J lost 0 bases, with 8 bases between them. Per the germline V gene, CDR1 is SGDLS and CDR2 is YYNGEE. The CDR3 extends over 15 amino acids. The CDR3: CASSVARTSTDTQYF. In nucleotides, the CDR3 is TGTGCCAGCAGCGTAGCACGGACCAGCACAGATACGCAGTATTTT.

This clonotype was picked up a small number of times. The J gene is TRBJ2-5, the V gene TRBV2; D perhaps matches TRBD2 (6 bases). CDR1 is SNHLY and CDR2 is FYNNEI in the germline V gene. Trimming removed 10 bases from V and 2 bases from J, with 11 bases in between. The CDR3 contains 12 residues. The DNA for the CDR3 is TGTGCCACCCTAGCGAGACAAGAGACCCAGTACTTC. This translates into CATLARQETQYF.

DNA for the CDR3: TGCGCCAGCAGCCAAGATCGCGGTCTAGCGGGAGGGTCCAATACCAAAAACATTCAGTACTTC. Protein: CASSQDRGLAGGSNTKNIQYF. V and J are TRBV4-1 and TRBJ2-4; 12 bases line up with TRBD2. The CDR3 consists of 21 residues. Germline lookup yields CDR1 MGHRA and CDR2 YSYEKL. With V trimmed by 0 bases and J by 2 bases, 14 bases remained unmatched.